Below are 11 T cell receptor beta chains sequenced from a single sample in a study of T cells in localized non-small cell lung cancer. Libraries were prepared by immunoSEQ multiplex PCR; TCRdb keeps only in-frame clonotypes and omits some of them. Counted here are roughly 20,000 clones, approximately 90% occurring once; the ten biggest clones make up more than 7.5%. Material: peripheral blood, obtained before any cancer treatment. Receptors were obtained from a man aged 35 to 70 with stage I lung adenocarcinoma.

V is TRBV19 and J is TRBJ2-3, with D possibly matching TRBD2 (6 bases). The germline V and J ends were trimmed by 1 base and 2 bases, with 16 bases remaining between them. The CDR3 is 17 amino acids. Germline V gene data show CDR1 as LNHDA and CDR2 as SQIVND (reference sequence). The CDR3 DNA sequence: TGTGCCAGTAGTATAGCGGAGGGTGGTTCTAACACAGATACGCAGTATTTT. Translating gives CASSIAEGGSNTDTQYF.

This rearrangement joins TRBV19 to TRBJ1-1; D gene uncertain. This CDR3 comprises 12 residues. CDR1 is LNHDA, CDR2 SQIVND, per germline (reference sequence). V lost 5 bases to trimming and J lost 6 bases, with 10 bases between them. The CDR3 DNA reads TGTGCCAGTAGTCGGCAGCCATCTGAAGCTTTCTTT. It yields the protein CASSRQPSEAFF.

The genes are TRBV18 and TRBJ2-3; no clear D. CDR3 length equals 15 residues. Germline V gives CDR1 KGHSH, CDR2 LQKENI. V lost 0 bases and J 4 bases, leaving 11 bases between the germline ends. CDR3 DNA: TGTGCCAGCTCACCACCCGTGATCGTTGCAGATACGCAGTATTTT. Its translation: CASSPPVIVADTQYF. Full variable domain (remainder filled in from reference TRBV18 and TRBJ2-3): NAGVMQNPRHLVRRRGQEARLRCSPMKGHSHVYWYRQLPEEGLKFMVYLQKENIIDESGMPKERFSAEFPKEGPSILRIQQVVRGDSAAYFCASSPPVIVADTQYFGPGTRLTVL.

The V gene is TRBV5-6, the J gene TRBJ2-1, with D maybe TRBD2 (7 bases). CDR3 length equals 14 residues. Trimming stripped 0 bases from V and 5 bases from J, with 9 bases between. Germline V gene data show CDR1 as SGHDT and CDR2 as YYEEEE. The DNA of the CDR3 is TGTGCCAGCAGCTTGGTGGGGGGGCACAATGAGCAGTTCTTC. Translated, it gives CASSLVGGHNEQFF.

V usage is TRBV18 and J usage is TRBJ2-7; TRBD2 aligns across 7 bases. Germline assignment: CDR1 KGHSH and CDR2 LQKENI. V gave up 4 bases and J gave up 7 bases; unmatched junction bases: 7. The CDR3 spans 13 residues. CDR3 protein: CASSQGGGREQYF. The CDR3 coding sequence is TGTGCCAGCTCACAAGGCGGGGGTAGGGAGCAGTACTTC.

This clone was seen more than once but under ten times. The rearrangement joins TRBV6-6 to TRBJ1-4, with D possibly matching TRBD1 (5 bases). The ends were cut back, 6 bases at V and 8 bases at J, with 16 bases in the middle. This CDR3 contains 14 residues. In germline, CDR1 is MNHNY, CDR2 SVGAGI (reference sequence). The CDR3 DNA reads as TGTGCCAGCAGCCTTACGGGACTCCCGGAAAAACTGTTTTTT. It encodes CASSLTGLPEKLFF.

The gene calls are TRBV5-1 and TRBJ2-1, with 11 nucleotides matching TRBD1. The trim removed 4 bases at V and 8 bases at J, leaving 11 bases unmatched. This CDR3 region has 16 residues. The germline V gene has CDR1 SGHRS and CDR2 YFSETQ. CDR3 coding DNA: TGCGCCAGCAGCCACATAAGGACAGGGGGCTTGGATGAGCAGTTCTTC. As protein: CASSHIRTGGLDEQFF.

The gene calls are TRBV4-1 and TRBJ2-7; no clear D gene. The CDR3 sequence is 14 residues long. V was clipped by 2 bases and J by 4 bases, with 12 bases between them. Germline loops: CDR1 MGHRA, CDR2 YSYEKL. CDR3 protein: CASSQRLDPYEQYF. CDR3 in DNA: TGCGCCAGCAGCCAAAGGCTTGATCCTTACGAGCAGTACTTC.

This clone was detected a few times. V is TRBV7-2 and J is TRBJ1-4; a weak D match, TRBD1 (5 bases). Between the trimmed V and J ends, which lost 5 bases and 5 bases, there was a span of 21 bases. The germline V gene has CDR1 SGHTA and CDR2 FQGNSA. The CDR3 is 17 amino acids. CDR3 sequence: CASSPNPGRRGNEKLFF. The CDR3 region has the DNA TGTGCCAGCAGCCCAAATCCGGGACGGAGAGGAAATGAAAAACTGTTTTTT.

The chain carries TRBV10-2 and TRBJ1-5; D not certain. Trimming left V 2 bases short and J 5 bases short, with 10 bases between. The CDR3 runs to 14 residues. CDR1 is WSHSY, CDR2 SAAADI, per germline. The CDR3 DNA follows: TGCGCCAGCAGTGAGAGGGATTTCTATCAGCCCCAGCATTTT. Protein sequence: CASSERDFYQPQHF.

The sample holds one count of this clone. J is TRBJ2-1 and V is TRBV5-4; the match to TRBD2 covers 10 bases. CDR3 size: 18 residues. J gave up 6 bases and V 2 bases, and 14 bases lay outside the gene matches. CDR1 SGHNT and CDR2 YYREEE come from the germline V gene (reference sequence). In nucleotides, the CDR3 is TGTGCCAGCAGCTTACTAGCGGGGCCGACCCCGGCTATCAATGAGCAGTTCTTC. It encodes CASSLLAGPTPAINEQFF. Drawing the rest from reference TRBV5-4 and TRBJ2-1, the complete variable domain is ETGVTQSPTHLIKTRGQQVTLRCSSQSGHNTVSWYQQALGQGPQFIFQYYREEENGRGNFPPRFSGLQFPNYSSELNVNALELDDSALYLCASSLLAGPTPAINEQFFGPGTRLTVL.